These 6 T cell receptor beta chains were sequenced from one sample in a study of T cells in Graves' hyperthyroidism and ophthalmopathy. Amplification yielded TCR beta CDR3 regions, with RNA transcripts as the source. HTBI primers were the set used in a first-round RT-PCR of the TCR CDR3. One entry per CDR3 protein, called by TCRdb with MiXCR from the multiplex PCR reads. The sample shows almost 500,000 distinct CDR3 sequences, around a fifth of them seen only once. What was sequenced was blood. The receptors were gathered from a woman aged 70 to 79 with Graves' ophthalmopathy.

This clonotype was picked up a small number of times. The rearrangement uses TRBV7-6 and TRBJ2-5; TRBD2 matches 12 bases. Germline loops: CDR1 SGHVS, CDR2 FNYEAQ. The CDR3 runs 16 residues. J gave up 2 bases and V 1 base, and 2 bases lay outside the gene matches. The chain's CDR3 is CASSLVTSGGQETQYF. CDR3 in DNA: TGTGCCAGCAGCTTAGTGACTAGCGGGGGACAAGAGACCCAGTACTTC.

In this sample, this clonotype turned up many times. This chain links TRBV11-2 with TRBJ1-6; the D is unclear. The germline V gene has CDR1 SGHAT and CDR2 FQNNGV. This CDR3 is built from 13 residues. The germline V and J ends were trimmed by 3 bases and 7 bases, with 7 bases remaining between them. Here the CDR3 reads CASSLDPNSPLHF. CDR3 nucleotide sequence: TGTGCCAGCAGCTTGGACCCCAATTCACCCCTCCACTTT.

For this clonotype: One end of the junction does not line up with germline, which may come from a read error. The rearrangement uses TRBV7-8 and TRBJ1-2, with TRBD1 as a possible D gene (6 bases). Germline CDR1 reads SGHVS; CDR2 reads FQNEAQ. The CDR3 is made up of 13 amino acids. The CDR3, as DNA: TGCGCCAGCAGCCATGCAGGGGTTCATGGCTACACCTTC. It codes for CASSHAGVHGYTF.

V usage is TRBV6-1 and J usage is TRBJ2-1, with D maybe TRBD2 (6 bases). V lost 8 bases to trimming and J lost 6 bases, with 8 bases between them. This CDR3 region has 11 residues. Germline-derived CDR1 and CDR2 are MNHNS and SASEGT. The CDR3 nucleotides read TGTGCCAGCGGGACTCTCAATGAGCAGTTCTTC. It codes for CASGTLNEQFF.

The chain has TRBV6-1 and TRBJ1-5; D uncertain. CDR1 is MNHNS and CDR2 is SASEGT in the germline V gene. The CDR3 extends over 15 amino acids. V was clipped by 3 bases and J by 3 bases, with 12 bases between them. The CDR3 region is CASSEGFQYNQPQHF. The CDR3 DNA reads as TGTGCCAGCAGTGAGGGGTTTCAATACAATCAGCCCCAGCATTTT.

This clonotype was picked up a small number of times. CDR3 in DNA: TGTGCCAGCAGCTTAGTGTGGGGGGGCTACACCTTC. Its translation: CASSLVWGGYTF. V usage is TRBV7-2 and J usage is TRBJ1-2, with TRBD1 as a possible D gene (5 bases). There are 12 residues in the CDR3. CDR1 is SGHTA, CDR2 FQGNSA, per germline. The V and J ends lost 1 base and 8 bases respectively, with 8 bases between them.